This T cell receptor (beta chain) is from a study of control samples from healthy donors and cancer patients. Assay used: immunoSEQ multiplex PCR; TCRdb lists only in-frame clones, some missing. This table has 170,000 or so clones, around 94% appearing once. Trimming removed 7 bases from V and 4 bases from J, with 7 bases in between. The CDR3 sequence is 11 residues long. The V gene's germline CDR1 is MNHEY and CDR2 SVGAGI. The sequencing input was blood. The V gene is TRBV6-5, the J gene TRBJ1-2, with D uncertain. This receptor was identified in a woman younger than 30 in good health. The CDR3 region has the DNA TGTGCCAGCACCGGATTCTATGGCTACACCTTC. Translating it yields CASTGFYGYTF.